This record covers a single TCR beta chain. This record belongs to a study of monozygotic twins with inflammatory bowel disease. Using the 5' RACE reads, TCRdb records one entry per CDR3 protein without DNA. This repertoire includes fewer than 450,000 distinct CDR3 sequences. Germline CDR1 reads KGHDR; CDR2 reads SFDVKD. This CDR3 is 14 amino acids long. The chain is built from TRBV24-1 and TRBJ2-2; TCRdb picks TRBD1, but there is no DNA to check that call. The sequence was collected from a human donor with ulcerative colitis or Crohn's disease, or a healthy co-twin of an affected twin (not recorded which). Specimen: blood. The CDR3 spells CATSGDSATGELFF.